The subject of this entry is one T cell receptor beta chain. This entry comes from a study of T cells of healthy individuals. This CDR3 region has 15 residues. Germline V CDR1 and CDR2: LGHDT, YNNKEL (reference sequence). Trimming took 2 bases from V and 3 from J, leaving 13 bases between them. In TCRdb, the 5' RACE reads were re-called with MiXCR into one record per CDR3 protein. Among tens of thousands of distinct CDR3 sequences listed, 15% to 20% were seen once. The sequence was obtained from a human donor in good health. The rearrangement links TRBV3-1 to TRBJ2-5, with TRBD2 as a possible D gene (6 bases). DNA for the CDR3: TGTGCCAGCAGCCAAATGGTAGGCGGGGAAGAGACCCAGTACTTC. Protein sequence: CASSQMVGGEETQYF.